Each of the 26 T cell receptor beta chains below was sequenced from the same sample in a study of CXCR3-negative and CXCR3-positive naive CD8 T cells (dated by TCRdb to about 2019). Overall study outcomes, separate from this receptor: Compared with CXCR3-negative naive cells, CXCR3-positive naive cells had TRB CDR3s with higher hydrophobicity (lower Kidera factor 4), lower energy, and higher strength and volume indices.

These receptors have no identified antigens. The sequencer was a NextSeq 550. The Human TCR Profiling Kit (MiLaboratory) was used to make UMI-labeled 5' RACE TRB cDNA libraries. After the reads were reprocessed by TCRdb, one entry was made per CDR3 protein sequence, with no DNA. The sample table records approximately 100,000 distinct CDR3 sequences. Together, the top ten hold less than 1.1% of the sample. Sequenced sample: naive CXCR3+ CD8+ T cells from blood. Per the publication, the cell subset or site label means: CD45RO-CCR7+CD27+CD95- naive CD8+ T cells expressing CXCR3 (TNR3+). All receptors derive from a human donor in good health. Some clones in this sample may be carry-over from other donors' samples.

The CDR3 region is CSVEGQGKTGELFF. The chain couples TRBV29-1 to TRBJ2-2; there is no DNA to check the TCRdb D call of TRBD1. CDR1 SQVTM and CDR2 ANQGSEA come from the germline V gene. The CDR3 covers 14 residues.

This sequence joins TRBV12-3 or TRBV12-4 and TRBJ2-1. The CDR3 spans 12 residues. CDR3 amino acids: CAIVTSYNEQFF.

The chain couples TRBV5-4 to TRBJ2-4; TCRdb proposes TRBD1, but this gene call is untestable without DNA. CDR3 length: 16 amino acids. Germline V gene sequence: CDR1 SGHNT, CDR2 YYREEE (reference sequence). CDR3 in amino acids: CASSLGGFLAKNIQYF.

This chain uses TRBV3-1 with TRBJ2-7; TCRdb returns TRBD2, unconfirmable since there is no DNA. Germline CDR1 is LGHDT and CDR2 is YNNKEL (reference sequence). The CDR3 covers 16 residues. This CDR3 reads CASSQDSRGLSYEQYF.

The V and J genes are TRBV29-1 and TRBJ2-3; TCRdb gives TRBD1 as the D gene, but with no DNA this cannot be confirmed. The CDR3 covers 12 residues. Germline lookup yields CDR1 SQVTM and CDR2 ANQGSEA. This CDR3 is CSVQGGTDTQYF.

The CDR3 protein is CASPTQGSTEAFF. V is TRBV6-1 and J is TRBJ1-1; TCRdb proposes TRBD1, but this gene call is untestable without DNA. Germline assignment: CDR1 MNHNS and CDR2 SASEGT. There are 13 residues in the CDR3.

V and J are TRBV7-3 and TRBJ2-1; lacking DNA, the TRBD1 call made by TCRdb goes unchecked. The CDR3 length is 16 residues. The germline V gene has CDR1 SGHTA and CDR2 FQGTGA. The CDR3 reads CASSPSGQTPFYEQFF.

CDR3 protein: CSASRAGSIYEQYF. The chain employs TRBV20-1 and TRBJ2-7; TCRdb's assignment of TRBD1 cannot be checked, as there is no DNA. The length of the CDR3 is 14 residues. In germline, CDR1 is DFQATT, CDR2 SNEGSKA (reference sequence).

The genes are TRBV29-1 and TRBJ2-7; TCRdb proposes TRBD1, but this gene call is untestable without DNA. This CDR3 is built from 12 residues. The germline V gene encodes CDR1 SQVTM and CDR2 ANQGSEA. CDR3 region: CSVLGTTYEQYF.

This CDR3 reads CASSTRGGGGYTF. This chain joins TRBV7-9 and TRBJ1-2; TCRdb outputs TRBD1, but without DNA this stays unchecked. From germline, CDR1 is SEHNR and CDR2 FQNEAQ (reference sequence). The CDR3 is 13 amino acids. Together with reference TRBV7-9 and TRBJ1-2, the CDR3 gives the full variable domain: DTGVSQNPRHKITKRGQNVTFRCDPISEHNRLYWYRQTLGQGPEFLTYFQNEAQLEKSRLLSDRFSAERPKGSFSTLEIQRTEQGDSAMYLCASSTRGGGGYTFGSGTRLTVV.

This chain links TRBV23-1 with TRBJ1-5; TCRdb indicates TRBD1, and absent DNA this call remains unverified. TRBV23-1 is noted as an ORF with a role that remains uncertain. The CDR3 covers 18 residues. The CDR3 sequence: CASSQSGGQALKNQPQHF.

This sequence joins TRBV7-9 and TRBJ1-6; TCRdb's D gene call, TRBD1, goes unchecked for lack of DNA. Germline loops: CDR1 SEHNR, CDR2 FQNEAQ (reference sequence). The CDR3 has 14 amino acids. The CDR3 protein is CASSLSGADSPLHF. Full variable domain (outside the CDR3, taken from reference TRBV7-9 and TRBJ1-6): DTGVSQNPRHKITKRGQNVTFRCDPISEHNRLYWYRQTLGQGPEFLTYFQNEAQLEKSRLLSDRFSAERPKGSFSTLEIQRTEQGDSAMYLCASSLSGADSPLHFGNGTRLTVT.

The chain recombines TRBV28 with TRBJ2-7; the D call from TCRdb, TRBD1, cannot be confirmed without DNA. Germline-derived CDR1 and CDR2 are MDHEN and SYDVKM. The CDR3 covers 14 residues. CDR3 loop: CASSPAGTGLEQYF.

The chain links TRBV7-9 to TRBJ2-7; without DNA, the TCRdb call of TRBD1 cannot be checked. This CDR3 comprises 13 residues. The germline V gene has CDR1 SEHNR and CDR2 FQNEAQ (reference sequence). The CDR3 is CASRTVGGGEQYF.

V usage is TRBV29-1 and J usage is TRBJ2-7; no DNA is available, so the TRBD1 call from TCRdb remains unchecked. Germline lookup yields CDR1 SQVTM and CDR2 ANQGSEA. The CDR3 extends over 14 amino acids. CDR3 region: CSAAGRDSTYEQYF.

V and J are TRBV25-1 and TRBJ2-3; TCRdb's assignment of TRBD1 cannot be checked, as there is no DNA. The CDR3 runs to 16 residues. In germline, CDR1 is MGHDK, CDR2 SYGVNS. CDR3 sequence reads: CASSEVPRQIPDTQYF.

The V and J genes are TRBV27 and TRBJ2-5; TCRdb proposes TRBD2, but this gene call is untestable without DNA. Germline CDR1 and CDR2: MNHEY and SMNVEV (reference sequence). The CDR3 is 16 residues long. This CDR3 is CASSLQRGGSQETQYF.

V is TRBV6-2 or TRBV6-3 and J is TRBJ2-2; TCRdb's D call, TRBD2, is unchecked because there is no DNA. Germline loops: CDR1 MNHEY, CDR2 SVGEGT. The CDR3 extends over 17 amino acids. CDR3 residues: CASSYSKTSENSGELFF.

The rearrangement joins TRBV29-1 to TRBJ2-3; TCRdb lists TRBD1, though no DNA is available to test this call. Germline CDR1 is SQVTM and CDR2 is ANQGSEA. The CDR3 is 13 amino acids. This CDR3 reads CSVAGESTDTQYF.

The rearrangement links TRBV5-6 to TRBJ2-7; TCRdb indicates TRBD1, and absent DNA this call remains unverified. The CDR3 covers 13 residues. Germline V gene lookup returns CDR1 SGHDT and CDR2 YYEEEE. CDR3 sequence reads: CASSTTGDYEQYF. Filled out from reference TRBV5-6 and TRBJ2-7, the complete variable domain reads DAGVTQSPTHLIKTRGQQVTLRCSPKSGHDTVSWYQQALGQGPQFIFQYYEEEERQRGNFPDRFSGHQFPNYSSELNVNALLLGDSALYLCASSTTGDYEQYFGPGTRLTVT.

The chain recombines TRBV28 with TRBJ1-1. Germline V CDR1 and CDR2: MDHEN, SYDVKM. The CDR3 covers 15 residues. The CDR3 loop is CASSRRAPMNTEAFF.

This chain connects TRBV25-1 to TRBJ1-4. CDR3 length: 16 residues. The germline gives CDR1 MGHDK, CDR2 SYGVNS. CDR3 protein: CASSECPGQRNEKLFF.

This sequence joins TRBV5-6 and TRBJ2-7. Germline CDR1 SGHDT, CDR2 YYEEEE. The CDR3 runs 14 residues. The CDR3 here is CASSLAGRAYEQYF.

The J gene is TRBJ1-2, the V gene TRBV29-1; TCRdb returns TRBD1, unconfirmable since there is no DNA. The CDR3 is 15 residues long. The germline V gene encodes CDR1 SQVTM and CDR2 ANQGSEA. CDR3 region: CSVEETGGDGYGYTF.

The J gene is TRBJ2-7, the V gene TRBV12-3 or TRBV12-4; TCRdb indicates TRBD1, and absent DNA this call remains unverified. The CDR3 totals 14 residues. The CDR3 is CASRLQGGHYEQYF.

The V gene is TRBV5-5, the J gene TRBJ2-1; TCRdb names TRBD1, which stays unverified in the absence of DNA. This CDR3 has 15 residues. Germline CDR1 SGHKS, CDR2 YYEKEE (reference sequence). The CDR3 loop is CASSLTGVSYNEQFF.